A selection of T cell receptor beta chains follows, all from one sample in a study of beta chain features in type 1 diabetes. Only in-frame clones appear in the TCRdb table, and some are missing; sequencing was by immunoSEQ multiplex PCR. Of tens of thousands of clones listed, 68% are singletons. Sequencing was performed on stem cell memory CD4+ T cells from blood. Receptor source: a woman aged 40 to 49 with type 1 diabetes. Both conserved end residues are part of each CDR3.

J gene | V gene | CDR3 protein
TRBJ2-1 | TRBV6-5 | CASRTPGLARFEQFF
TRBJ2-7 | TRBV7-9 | CASSNSGRADEQYF
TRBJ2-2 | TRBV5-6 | CASSYRGPTGELFF
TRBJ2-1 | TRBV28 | CASRPGTSYHQFF
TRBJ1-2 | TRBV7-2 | CASSLGGGHANYGYTF
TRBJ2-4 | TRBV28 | CASSFSSTRSQNIQYF
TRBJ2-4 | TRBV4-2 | CASSPDGAKNIQYF
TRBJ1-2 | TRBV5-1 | CASSLVSDYGYTF
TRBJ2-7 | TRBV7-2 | CASSLGADEQYF
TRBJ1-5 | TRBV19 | CASSIGGGRNQPQHF
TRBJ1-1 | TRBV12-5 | CASGPLSGQLFF
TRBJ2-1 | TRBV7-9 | CASSSGTGGVNEQFF
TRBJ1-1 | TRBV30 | CACQAPAKDTEAFF
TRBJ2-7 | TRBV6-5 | CASAGQGYEQYF
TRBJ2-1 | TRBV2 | CASSQGPGQFF
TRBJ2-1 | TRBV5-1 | CASSQLRQGYYNEQFF
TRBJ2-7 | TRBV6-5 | CASSYYSGQRPYEQYF
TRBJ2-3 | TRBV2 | CASTIGQTSTDTQYF